This TCR beta chain is drawn from a study of shared T cell receptors in the human thymus. Sequenced by immunoSEQ multiplex PCR; TCRdb stores in-frame clones only, minus some. The sample yields 55,000 to 75,000 clones, nearly 95% seen once. This receptor was obtained from a human donor. The specimen was thymocytes.

The CDR3 DNA sequence: TGTGCCAGCAGCCCCTCAAGACAGGATCGTGACACTGAAGCTTTCTTT. This sequence encodes CASSPSRQDRDTEAFF. The chain has TRBV7-9 and TRBJ1-1; D might be TRBD1 (6 bases). The germline CDR1 and CDR2 sequences are SEHNR and FQNEAQ (reference sequence). The V end lost 5 bases, the J end lost 3 bases, and 19 bases lay between the germline ends. The CDR3 has 16 amino acids.